This T cell receptor (beta chain) was sequenced for a study of lymphopenia after photon versus proton radiotherapy. Findings and caveats of the study: Survival link was tested only in deceased patients; proton benefit remains a possibility.

The protocol was immunoSEQ multiplex PCR, while the TCRdb copy is restricted to in-frame clones and leaves out a portion. The sample lists around 64,000 clones; 85% to 95% were seen once. This CDR3 comprises 16 residues. After removal of 1 base from V and 5 bases from J, the junction contained 8 bases not matched to a gene. The germline V gene has CDR1 LGHNA and CDR2 YNFKEQ. With regard to this clone: Its matching antigen is unknown.

The sample consisted of peripheral blood, taken from a patient treated with photon-based radiotherapy. The sequence derives from a woman in her 40s with cholangiocarcinoma. The V call is TRBV4-2, the J call TRBJ2-5, with TRBD2 matching 9 bases. The DNA of the CDR3 is TGTGCCAGCAGCCAAGTTGGCGGGGGGGCATGGGAGACCCAGTACTTC. The encoded protein is CASSQVGGGAWETQYF.